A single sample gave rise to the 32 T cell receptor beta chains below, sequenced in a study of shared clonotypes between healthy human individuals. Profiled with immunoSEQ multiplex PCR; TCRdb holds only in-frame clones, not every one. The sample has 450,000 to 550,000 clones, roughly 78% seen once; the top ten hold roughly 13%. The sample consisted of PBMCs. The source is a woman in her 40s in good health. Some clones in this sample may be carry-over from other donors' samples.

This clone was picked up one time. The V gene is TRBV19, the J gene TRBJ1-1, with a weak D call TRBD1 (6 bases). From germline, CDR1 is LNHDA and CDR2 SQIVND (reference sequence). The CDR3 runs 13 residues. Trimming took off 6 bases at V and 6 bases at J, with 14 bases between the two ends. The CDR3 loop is CASSSGTISEAFF. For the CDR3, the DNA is TGTGCCAGTAGCTCCGGGACAATCTCTGAAGCTTTCTTT.

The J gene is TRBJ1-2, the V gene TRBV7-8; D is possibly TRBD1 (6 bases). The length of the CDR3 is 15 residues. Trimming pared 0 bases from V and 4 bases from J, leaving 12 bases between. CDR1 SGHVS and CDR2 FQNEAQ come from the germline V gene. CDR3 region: CASSLAQGIGYGYTF. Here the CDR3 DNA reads TGTGCCAGCAGCTTAGCACAGGGTATAGGCTATGGCTACACCTTC. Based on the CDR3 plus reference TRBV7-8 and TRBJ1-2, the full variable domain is GAGVSQSPRYKVAKRGQDVALRCDPISGHVSLFWYQQALGQGPEFLTYFQNEAQLDKSGLPSDRFFAERPEGSVSTLKIQRTQQEDSAVYLCASSLAQGIGYGYTFGSGTRLTVV.

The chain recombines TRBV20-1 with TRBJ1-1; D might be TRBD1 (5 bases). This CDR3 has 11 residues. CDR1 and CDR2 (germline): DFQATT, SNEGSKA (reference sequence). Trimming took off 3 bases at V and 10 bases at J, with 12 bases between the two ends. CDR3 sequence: CSARTGASAFF. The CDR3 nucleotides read TGCAGTGCTAGGACCGGGGCATCAGCTTTCTTT.

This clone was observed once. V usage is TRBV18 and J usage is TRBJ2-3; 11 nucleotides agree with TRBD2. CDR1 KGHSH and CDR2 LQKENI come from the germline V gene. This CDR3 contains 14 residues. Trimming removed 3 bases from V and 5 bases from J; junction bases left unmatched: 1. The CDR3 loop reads CASSPLAGGDTQYF. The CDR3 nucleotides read TGTGCCAGCTCACCCCTAGCGGGAGGAGATACGCAGTATTTT.

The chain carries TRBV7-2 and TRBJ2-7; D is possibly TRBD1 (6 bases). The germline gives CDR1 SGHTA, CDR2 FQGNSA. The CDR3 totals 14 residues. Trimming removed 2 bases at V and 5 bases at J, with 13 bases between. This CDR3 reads CASSLRQVGNEQYF. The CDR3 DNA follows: TGTGCCAGCAGCTTACGACAGGTCGGTAACGAGCAGTACTTC.

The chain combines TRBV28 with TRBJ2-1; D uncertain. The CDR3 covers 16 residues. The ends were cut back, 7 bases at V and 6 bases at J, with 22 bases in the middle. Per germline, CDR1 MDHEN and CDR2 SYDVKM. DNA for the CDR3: TGTGCCAGCACCCACCCCCGGGCCAGTTTTACCAATGAGCAGTTCTTC. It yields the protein CASTHPRASFTNEQFF.

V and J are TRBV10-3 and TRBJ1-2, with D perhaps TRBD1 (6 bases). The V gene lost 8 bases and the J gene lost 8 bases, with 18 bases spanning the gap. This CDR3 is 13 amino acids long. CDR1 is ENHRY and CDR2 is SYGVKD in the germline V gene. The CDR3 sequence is CAIEGADRQGYTF. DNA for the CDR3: TGTGCCATCGAAGGGGCCGACAGGCAGGGCTACACCTTC.

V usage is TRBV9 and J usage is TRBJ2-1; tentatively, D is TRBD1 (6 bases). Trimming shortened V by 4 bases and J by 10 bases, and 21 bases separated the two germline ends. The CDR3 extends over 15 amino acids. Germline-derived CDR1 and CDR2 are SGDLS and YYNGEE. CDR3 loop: CASSPRADSRGEQFF. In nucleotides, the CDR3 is TGTGCCAGCAGCCCCCGAGCGGACAGTAGAGGGGAGCAGTTCTTC.

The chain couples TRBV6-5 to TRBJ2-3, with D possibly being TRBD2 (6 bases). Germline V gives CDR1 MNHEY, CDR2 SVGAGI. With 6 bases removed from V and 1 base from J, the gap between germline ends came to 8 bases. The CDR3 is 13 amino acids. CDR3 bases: TGTGCCAGCAGAGTAGCGGGCACAGATACGCAGTATTTT. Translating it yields CASRVAGTDTQYF.

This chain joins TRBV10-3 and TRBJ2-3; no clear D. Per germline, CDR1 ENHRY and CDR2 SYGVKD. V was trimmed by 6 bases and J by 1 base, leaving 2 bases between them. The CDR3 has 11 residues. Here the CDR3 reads CAIRGTDTQYF. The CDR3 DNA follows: TGTGCCATCAGGGGCACAGATACGCAGTATTTT.

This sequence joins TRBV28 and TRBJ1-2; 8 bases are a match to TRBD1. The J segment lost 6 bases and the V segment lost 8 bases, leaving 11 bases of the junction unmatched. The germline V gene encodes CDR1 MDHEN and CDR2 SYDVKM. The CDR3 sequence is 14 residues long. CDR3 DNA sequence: TGTGCCAGCGGGATCCTCGGGACAGGAGATGGCTACACCTTC. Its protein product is CASGILGTGDGYTF.

The CDR3 DNA reads TGCGCCAGCAGCTTGAACTCCGGGACTAGCGCGAATGAGCAGTTCTTC. Its translation is CASSLNSGTSANEQFF. The chain recombines TRBV5-1 with TRBJ2-1; 10 nucleotides align to TRBD2. This CDR3 has 16 amino acids. V lost 1 base to trimming and J lost 7 bases; unmatched junction nucleotides: 8. Germline assignment: CDR1 SGHRS and CDR2 YFSETQ.

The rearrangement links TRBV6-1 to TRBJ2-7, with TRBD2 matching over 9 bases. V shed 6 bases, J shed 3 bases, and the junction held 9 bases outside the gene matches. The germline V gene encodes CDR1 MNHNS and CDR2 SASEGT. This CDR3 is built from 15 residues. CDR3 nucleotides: TGTGCCAGCAGCTCGCGGGGGGGGCAGGGCTACGAGCAGTACTTC. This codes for CASSSRGGQGYEQYF.

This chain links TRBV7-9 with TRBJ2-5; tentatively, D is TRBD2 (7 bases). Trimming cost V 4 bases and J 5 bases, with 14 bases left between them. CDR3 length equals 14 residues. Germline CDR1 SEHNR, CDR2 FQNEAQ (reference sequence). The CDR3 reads CASSWGGGDETQYF. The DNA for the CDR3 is TGTGCCAGCAGCTGGGGAGGGGGTGATGAGACCCAGTACTTC.

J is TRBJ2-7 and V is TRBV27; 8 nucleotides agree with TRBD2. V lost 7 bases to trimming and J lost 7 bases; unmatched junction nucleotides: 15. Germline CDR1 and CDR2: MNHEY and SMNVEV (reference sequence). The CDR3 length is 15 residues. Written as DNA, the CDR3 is TGTGCCAGCACAAATGCGGGGGGCCTCCTTGGGGAGCAGTACTTC. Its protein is CASTNAGGLLGEQYF.

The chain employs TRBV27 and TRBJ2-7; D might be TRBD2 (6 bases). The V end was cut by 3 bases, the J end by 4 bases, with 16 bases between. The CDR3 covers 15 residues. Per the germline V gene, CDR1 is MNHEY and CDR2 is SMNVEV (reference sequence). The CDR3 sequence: CASSLRDGGKYEQYF. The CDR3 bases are TGTGCCAGCAGTTTGAGGGACGGAGGGAAGTACGAGCAGTACTTC.

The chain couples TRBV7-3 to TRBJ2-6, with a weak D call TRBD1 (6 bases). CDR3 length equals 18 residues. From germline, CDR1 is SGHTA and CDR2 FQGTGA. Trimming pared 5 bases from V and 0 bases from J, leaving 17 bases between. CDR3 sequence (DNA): TGTGCCAGCAGCACGACCCGGACAGCTACCTCTGGGGCCAACGTCCTGACTTTC. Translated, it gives CASSTTRTATSGANVLTF.

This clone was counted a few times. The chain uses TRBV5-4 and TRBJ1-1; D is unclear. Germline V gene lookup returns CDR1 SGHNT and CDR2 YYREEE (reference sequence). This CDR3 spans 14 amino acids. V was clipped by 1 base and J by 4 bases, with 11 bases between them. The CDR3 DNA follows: TGTGCCAGCAGCTTGATCTCAGGTTCCACTGAAGCTTTCTTT. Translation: CASSLISGSTEAFF. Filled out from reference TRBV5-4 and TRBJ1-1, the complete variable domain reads ETGVTQSPTHLIKTRGQQVTLRCSSQSGHNTVSWYQQALGQGPQFIFQYYREEENGRGNFPPRFSGLQFPNYSSELNVNALELDDSALYLCASSLISGSTEAFFGQGTRLTVV.

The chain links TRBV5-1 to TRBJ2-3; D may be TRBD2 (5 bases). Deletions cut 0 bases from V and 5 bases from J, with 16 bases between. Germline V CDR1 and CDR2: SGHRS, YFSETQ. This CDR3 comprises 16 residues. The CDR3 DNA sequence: TGCGCCAGCAGCTTGGCGGGCGGGCATATGGGAGATACGCAGTATTTT. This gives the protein CASSLAGGHMGDTQYF.

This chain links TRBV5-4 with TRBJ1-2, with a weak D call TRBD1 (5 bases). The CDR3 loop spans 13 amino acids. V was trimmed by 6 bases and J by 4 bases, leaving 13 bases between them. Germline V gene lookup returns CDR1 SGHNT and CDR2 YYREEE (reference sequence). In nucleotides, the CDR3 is TGTGCCAGCACTTCCGACAGTATCTATGGCTACACCTTC. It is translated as CASTSDSIYGYTF. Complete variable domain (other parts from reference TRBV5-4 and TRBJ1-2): ETGVTQSPTHLIKTRGQQVTLRCSSQSGHNTVSWYQQALGQGPQFIFQYYREEENGRGNFPPRFSGLQFPNYSSELNVNALELDDSALYLCASTSDSIYGYTFGSGTRLTVV.

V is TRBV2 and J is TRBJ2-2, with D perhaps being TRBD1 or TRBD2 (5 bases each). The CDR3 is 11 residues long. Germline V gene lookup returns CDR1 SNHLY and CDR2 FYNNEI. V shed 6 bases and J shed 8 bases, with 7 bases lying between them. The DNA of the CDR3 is TGTGCCAGCAGCAGGGAGGGGGAGCTGTTTTTT. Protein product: CASSREGELFF.

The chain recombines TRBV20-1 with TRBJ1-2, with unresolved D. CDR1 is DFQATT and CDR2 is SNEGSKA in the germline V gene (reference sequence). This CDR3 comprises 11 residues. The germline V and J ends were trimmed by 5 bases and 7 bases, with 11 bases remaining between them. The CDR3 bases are TGCAGTGCTGGCGGGGAGGCTGGCTACACCTTC. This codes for CSAGGEAGYTF.

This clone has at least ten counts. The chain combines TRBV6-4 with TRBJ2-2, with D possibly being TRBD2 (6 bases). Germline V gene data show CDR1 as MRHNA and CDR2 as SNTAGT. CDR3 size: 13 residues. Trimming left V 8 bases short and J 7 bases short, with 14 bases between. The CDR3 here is CASAASDNGELFF. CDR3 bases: TGTGCCAGCGCGGCTAGCGATAACGGGGAGCTGTTTTTT.

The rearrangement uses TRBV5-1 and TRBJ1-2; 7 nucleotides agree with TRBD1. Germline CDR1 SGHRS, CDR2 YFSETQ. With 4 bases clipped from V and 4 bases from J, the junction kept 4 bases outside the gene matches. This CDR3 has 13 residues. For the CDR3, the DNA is TGCGCCAGCAGCCAACAGGGGCGCTATGGCTACACCTTC. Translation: CASSQQGRYGYTF.

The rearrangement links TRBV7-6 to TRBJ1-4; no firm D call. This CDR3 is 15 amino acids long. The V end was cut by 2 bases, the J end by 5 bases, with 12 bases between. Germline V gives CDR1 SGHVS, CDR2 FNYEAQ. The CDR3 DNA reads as TGTGCCAGCAGCTTATTGGCCAGCCAGAATGAAAAACTGTTTTTT. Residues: CASSLLASQNEKLFF.

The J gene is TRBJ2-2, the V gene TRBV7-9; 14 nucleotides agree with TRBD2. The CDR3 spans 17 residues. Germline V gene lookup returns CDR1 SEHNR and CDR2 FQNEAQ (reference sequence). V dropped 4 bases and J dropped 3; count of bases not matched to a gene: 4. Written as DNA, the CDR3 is TGTGCCAGCAGCTGGGGGACTAGCGGGAGCTACACCGGGGAGCTGTTTTTT. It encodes CASSWGTSGSYTGELFF. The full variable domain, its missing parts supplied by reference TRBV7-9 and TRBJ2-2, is DTGVSQNPRHKITKRGQNVTFRCDPISEHNRLYWYRQTLGQGPEFLTYFQNEAQLEKSRLLSDRFSAERPKGSFSTLEIQRTEQGDSAMYLCASSWGTSGSYTGELFFGEGSRLTVL.

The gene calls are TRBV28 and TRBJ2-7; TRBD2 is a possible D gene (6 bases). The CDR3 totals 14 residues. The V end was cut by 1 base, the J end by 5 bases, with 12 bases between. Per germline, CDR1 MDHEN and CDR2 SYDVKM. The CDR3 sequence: CASSLSGSLHEQYF. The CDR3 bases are TGTGCCAGCAGTTTATCCGGGAGTCTCCACGAGCAGTACTTC. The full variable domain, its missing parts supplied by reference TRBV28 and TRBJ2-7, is DVKVTQSSRYLVKRTGEKVFLECVQDMDHENMFWYRQDPGLGLRLIYFSYDVKMKEKGDIPEGYSVSREKKERFSLILESASTNQTSMYLCASSLSGSLHEQYFGPGTRLTVT.

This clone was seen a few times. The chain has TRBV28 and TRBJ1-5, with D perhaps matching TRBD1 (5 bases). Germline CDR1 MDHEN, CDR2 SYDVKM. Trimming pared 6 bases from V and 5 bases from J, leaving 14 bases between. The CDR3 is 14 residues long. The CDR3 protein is CASRWGLGDQPQHF. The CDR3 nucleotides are TGTGCCAGCAGATGGGGGTTAGGTGATCAGCCCCAGCATTTT.

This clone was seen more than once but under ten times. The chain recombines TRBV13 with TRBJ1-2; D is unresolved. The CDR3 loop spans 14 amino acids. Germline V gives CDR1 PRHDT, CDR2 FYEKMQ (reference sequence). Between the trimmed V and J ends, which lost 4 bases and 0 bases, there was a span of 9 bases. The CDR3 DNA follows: TGTGCCAGCAGCTCAGACATAACTAACTATGGCTACACCTTC. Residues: CASSSDITNYGYTF.

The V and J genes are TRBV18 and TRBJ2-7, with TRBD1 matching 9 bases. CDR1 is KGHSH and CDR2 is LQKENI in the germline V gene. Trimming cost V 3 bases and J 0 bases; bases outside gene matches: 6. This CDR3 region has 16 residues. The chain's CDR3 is CASSPGGTGTSYEQYF. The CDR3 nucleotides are TGTGCCAGCTCACCGGGGGGGACAGGGACCTCCTACGAGCAGTACTTC. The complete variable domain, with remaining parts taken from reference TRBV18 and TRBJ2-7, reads NAGVMQNPRHLVRRRGQEARLRCSPMKGHSHVYWYRQLPEEGLKFMVYLQKENIIDESGMPKERFSAEFPKEGPSILRIQQVVRGDSAAYFCASSPGGTGTSYEQYFGPGTRLTVT.

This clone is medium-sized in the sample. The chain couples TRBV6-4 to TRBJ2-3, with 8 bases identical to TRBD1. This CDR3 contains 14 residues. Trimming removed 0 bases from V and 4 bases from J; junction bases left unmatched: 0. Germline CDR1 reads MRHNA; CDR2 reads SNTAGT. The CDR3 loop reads CASSDSTGADTQYF. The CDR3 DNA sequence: TGTGCCAGCAGTGACTCGACAGGGGCAGATACGCAGTATTTT.

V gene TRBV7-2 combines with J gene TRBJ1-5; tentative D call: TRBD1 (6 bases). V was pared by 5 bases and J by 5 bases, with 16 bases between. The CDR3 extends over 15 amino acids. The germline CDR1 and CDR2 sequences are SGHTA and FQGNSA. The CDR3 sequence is CASSPRGGPDQPQHF. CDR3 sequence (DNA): TGTGCCAGCAGCCCCCGGGGGGGGCCGGATCAGCCCCAGCATTTT.